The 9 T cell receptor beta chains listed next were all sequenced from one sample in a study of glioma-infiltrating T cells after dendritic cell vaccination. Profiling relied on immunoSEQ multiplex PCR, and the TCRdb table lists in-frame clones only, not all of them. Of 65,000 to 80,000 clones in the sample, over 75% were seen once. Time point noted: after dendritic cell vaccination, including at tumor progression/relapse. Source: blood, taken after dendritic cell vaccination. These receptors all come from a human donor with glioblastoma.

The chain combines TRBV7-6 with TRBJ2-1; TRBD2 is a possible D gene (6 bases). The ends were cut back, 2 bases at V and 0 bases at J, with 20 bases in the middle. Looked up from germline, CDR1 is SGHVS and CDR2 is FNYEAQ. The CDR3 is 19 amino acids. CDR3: CASSLHPGVGPSSYNEQFF. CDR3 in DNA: TGTGCCAGCAGCTTACACCCGGGGGTGGGGCCGAGCTCCTACAATGAGCAGTTCTTC.

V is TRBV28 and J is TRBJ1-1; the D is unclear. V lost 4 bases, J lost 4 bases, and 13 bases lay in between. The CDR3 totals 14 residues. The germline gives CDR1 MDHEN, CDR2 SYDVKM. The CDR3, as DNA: TGTGCCAGCAGTTGGGCCAGCCGAGTCACTGAAGCTTTCTTT. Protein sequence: CASSWASRVTEAFF.

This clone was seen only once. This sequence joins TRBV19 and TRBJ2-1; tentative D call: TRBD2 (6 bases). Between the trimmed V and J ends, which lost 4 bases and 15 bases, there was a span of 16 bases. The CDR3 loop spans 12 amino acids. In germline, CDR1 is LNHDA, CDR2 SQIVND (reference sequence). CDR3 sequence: CASSTRESPPFF. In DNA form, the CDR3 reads TGTGCCAGTAGTACCCGGGAGTCCCCCCCGTTCTTC.

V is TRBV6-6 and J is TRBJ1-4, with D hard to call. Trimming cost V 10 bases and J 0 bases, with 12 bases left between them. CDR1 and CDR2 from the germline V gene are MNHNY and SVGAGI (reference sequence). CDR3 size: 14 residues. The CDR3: CATTDGATNEKLFF. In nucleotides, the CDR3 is TGTGCCACCACAGACGGTGCAACTAATGAAAAACTGTTTTTT.

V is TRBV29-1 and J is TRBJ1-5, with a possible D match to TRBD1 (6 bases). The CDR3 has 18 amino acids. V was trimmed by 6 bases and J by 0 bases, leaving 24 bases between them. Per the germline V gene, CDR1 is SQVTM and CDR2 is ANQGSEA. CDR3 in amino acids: CSVGGLGGGAYSNQPQHF. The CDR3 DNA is TGCAGCGTGGGAGGGTTAGGGGGGGGAGCTTATAGCAATCAGCCCCAGCATTTT. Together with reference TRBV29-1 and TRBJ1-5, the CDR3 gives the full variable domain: SAVISQKPSRDICQRGTSLTIQCQVDSQVTMMFWYRQQPGQSLTLIATANQGSEATYESGFVIDKFPISRPNLTFSTLTVSNMSPEDSSIYLCSVGGLGGGAYSNQPQHFGDGTRLSIL.

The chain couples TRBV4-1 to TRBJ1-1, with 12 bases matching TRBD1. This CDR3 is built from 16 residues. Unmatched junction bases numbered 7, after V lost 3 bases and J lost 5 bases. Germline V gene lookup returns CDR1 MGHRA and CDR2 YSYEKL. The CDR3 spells CASSHHGTGGWTEAFF. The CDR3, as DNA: TGCGCCAGCAGCCACCACGGGACAGGGGGCTGGACTGAAGCTTTCTTT.

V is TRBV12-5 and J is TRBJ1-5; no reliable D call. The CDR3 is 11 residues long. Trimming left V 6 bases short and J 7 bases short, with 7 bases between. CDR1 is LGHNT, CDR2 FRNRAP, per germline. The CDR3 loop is CASGWSQPQHF. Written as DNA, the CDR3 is TGTGCTAGTGGGTGGAGCCAGCCCCAGCATTTT. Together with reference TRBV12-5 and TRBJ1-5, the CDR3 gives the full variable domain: DARVTQTPRHKVTEMGQEVTMRCQPILGHNTVFWYRQTMMQGLELLAYFRNRAPLDDSGMPKDRFSAEMPDATLATLKIQPSEPRDSAVYFCASGWSQPQHFGDGTRLSIL.

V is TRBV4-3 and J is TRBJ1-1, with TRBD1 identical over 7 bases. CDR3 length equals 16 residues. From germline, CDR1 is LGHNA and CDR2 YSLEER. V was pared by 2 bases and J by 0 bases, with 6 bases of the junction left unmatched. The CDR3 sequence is CASSQFRGLVNTEAFF. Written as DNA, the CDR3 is TGCGCCAGCAGCCAATTTAGGGGGCTGGTGAACACTGAAGCTTTCTTT.

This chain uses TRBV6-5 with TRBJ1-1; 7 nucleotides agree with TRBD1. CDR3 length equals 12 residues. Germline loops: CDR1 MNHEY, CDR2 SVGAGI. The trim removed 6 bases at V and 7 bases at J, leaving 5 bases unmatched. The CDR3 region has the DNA TGTGCCAGCAGCCGACAGGGACTTGAAGCTTTCTTT. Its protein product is CASSRQGLEAFF.